This passage covers 25 T cell receptor beta chains from one sample sequenced in a study of PD-1 blockade in classical Hodgkin lymphoma. Generated by immunoSEQ multiplex PCR, the TCRdb table keeps only in-frame clones and is missing some. The sample carries some 100,000 clones, more than 85% recorded once. Relapse was seen in all patients after autologous stem cell transplantation, and brentuximab vedotin exposure was variable. Sequenced here: peripheral blood mononuclear cells (PBMCs), sampled before the second cycle of nivolumab. The receptors were gathered from a human donor with classical Hodgkin lymphoma.

As concerns this clone: Other DNA sequences from this sample encode an identical CDR3 as well. The chain combines TRBV4-3 with TRBJ2-1; D not certain. Trimming removed 0 bases at V and 4 bases at J, with 10 bases between. CDR1 is LGHNA, CDR2 YSLEER, per germline. This CDR3 is 15 amino acids long. The chain's CDR3 is CASSQDRGSYNEQFF. The CDR3 region has the DNA TGCGCCAGCAGCCAAGATAGAGGCTCATACAATGAGCAGTTCTTC.

The sample holds a few counts of this clone. The V gene is TRBV5-1, the J gene TRBJ2-1; weak D call: TRBD2 (5 bases). V was cut by 2 bases and J by 9 bases, with 15 bases left in between. Germline lookup yields CDR1 SGHRS and CDR2 YFSETQ. The CDR3 covers 14 residues. CDR3 nucleotide sequence: TGCGCCAGCAGCTTCATAAGGGATGGGAGTGAGCAGTTCTTC. Its translation: CASSFIRDGSEQFF.

The V and J genes are TRBV7-2 and TRBJ1-1, with TRBD1 as a possible D gene (5 bases). V was shortened by 3 bases and J by 0 bases, with 17 bases between the two germline ends. Germline lookup yields CDR1 SGHTA and CDR2 FQGNSA. The CDR3 sequence is 17 residues long. In nucleotides, the CDR3 is TGTGCCAGCAGCTTGGGTGCAGGGACTCTGATGAACACTGAAGCTTTCTTT. It encodes CASSLGAGTLMNTEAFF.

V is TRBV30 and J is TRBJ1-2; 8 nucleotides align to TRBD1. The germline V gene has CDR1 GTSNPN and CDR2 SVGIG (reference sequence). With 2 bases clipped from V and 5 bases from J, the junction kept 7 bases outside the gene matches. The CDR3 covers 14 residues. The CDR3 region has the DNA TGTGCCTGGAGTAGGACAGGGAAGGGATATGGCTACACCTTC. This sequence encodes CAWSRTGKGYGYTF.

This rearrangement joins TRBV6-5 to TRBJ2-7; D may be TRBD2 (5 bases). Germline V gives CDR1 MNHEY, CDR2 SVGAGI. The germline V and J ends were trimmed by 4 bases and 1 base, with 14 bases remaining between them. The CDR3 sequence is 15 residues long. The CDR3 sequence is CASSLSEGGSYEQYF. For the CDR3, the DNA is TGTGCCAGCAGTTTGTCTGAGGGTGGTTCCTACGAGCAGTACTTC.

This chain links TRBV7-7 with TRBJ2-3, with D perhaps TRBD2 (6 bases). CDR3 length: 15 amino acids. Germline-derived CDR1 and CDR2 are SSHAT and FNYEAQ (reference sequence). Deletions cut 1 base from V and 2 bases from J, with 10 bases between. The DNA of the CDR3 is TGTGCCAGCAGCTTAGGAGCGGGTAACACAGATACGCAGTATTTT. Translation gives CASSLGAGNTDTQYF.

The chain has TRBV9 and TRBJ2-3, with D perhaps TRBD2 (7 bases). The CDR3 is 13 residues long. V gave up 6 bases and J gave up 2 bases, with 10 bases separating them. The germline CDR1 and CDR2 sequences are SGDLS and YYNGEE. In nucleotides, the CDR3 is TGTGCCAGCAAGGGGGACTACACAGATACGCAGTATTTT. Translated, it gives CASKGDYTDTQYF.

V gene TRBV30 combines with J gene TRBJ1-2; D remains ambiguous. Trimming stripped 5 bases from V and 7 bases from J, with 11 bases between. The CDR3 spans 11 residues. Per germline, CDR1 GTSNPN and CDR2 SVGIG (reference sequence). The chain's CDR3 is CAWGRVGGYTF. The CDR3 bases are TGTGCCTGGGGCCGTGTAGGTGGCTACACCTTC.

J is TRBJ2-5 and V is TRBV30; D gene ambiguous. The CDR3 runs 13 residues. CDR1 is GTSNPN and CDR2 is SVGIG in the germline V gene (reference sequence). Trimming stripped 2 bases from V and 1 base from J, with 8 bases between. CDR3 DNA: TGTGCCTGGAGTAGGAGCATCCAAGAGACCCAGTACTTC. This translates into CAWSRSIQETQYF. Based on the CDR3 plus reference TRBV30 and TRBJ2-5, the full variable domain is SQTIHQWPATLVQPVGSPLSLECTVEGTSNPNLYWYRQAAGRGLQLLFYSVGIGQISSEVPQNLSASRPQDRQFILSSKKLLLSDSGFYLCAWSRSIQETQYFGPGTRLLVL.

The chain joins TRBV7-2 to TRBJ2-3; perhaps TRBD1 as D (5 bases). The CDR3 length is 14 residues. CDR1 is SGHTA and CDR2 is FQGNSA in the germline V gene. V gave up 8 bases and J gave up 0 bases, with 12 bases separating them. The CDR3 nucleotides read TGTGCCAGCTCTCGAGACAGAAGCACAGATACGCAGTATTTT. It codes for CASSRDRSTDTQYF.

CDR3 sequence: CAISRASGLDEQFF. The CDR3 coding sequence is TGTGCCATCAGTCGGGCCTCGGGCCTCGATGAGCAGTTCTTC. The genes are TRBV10-3 and TRBJ2-1; no clear D. CDR1 is ENHRY and CDR2 is SYGVKD in the germline V gene. The CDR3 is made up of 14 amino acids. Trimming removed 5 bases at V and 8 bases at J, with 16 bases between.

This clone was recorded once. The V call is TRBV5-1, the J call TRBJ2-5, with TRBD2 as a possible D gene (6 bases). The germline gives CDR1 SGHRS, CDR2 YFSETQ. V lost 4 bases, J lost 5 bases, and 15 bases lay in between. The CDR3 sequence is 14 residues long. CDR3 bases: TGCGCCAGCAGCGGCCAGACTAGTCGGGAGACCCAGTACTTC. Residues: CASSGQTSRETQYF.

V gene TRBV6-6 combines with J gene TRBJ2-2, with D maybe TRBD1 (5 bases). V lost 8 bases and J 0 bases, leaving 7 bases between the germline ends. This CDR3 has 13 amino acids. CDR1 and CDR2 (germline): MNHNY, SVGAGI (reference sequence). The CDR3 sequence: CASQGTNTGELFF. As DNA, the CDR3 is TGTGCCAGCCAGGGAACGAACACCGGGGAGCTGTTTTTT.

The rearrangement uses TRBV27 and TRBJ2-2; no reliable D call. The CDR3 loop spans 13 amino acids. Germline V gene sequence: CDR1 MNHEY, CDR2 SMNVEV (reference sequence). V gave up 8 bases and J gave up 5 bases, with 12 bases separating them. This CDR3 reads CASRTERTGELFF. CDR3 coding DNA: TGTGCCAGCCGGACGGAGAGAACCGGGGAGCTGTTTTTT.

This clone was recorded once. The chain combines TRBV14 with TRBJ1-1, with unresolved D. The CDR3 sequence is 14 residues long. Trimming cost V 2 bases and J 4 bases, with 11 bases left between them. Germline V gene sequence: CDR1 SGHDN, CDR2 FVKESK. CDR3 DNA: TGTGCCAGCAGCCAACTTGACATGTTCACTGAAGCTTTCTTT. Protein sequence: CASSQLDMFTEAFF.

This chain joins TRBV20-1 and TRBJ2-5; TRBD2 is a possible D gene (5 bases). Looked up from germline, CDR1 is DFQATT and CDR2 is SNEGSKA (reference sequence). V lost 7 bases, J lost 5 bases, and 11 bases lay in between. The CDR3 runs 11 residues. Here the CDR3 DNA reads TGCAGTGTGGAGGTAACGGAGACCCAGTACTTC. Protein product: CSVEVTETQYF.

This clone was picked up one time. This chain links TRBV30 with TRBJ2-7; 12 nucleotides line up with TRBD1. There are 17 residues in the CDR3. Germline CDR1 reads GTSNPN; CDR2 reads SVGIG (reference sequence). J lost 1 base, V lost 2 bases, and 9 bases had no gene match. The CDR3: CAWSTGTGGLSSYEQYF. CDR3 nucleotide sequence: TGTGCCTGGAGTACCGGGACAGGGGGCCTGTCGTCCTACGAGCAGTACTTC.

This rearrangement joins TRBV6-5 to TRBJ2-3; TRBD2 matches 12 bases. Germline V gene lookup returns CDR1 MNHEY and CDR2 SVGAGI. This CDR3 comprises 16 residues. J was trimmed by 5 bases and V by 2 bases; bases with no gene match: 5. The CDR3 DNA reads as TGTGCCAGCAGTTACGGGCTAGCGGGGGGGGGAGATACGCAGTATTTT. Translating it yields CASSYGLAGGGDTQYF.

This sequence joins TRBV5-1 and TRBJ1-6; TRBD1 is a possible D gene (6 bases). Trimming stripped 4 bases from V and 8 bases from J, with 19 bases between. The germline V gene has CDR1 SGHRS and CDR2 YFSETQ. The CDR3 is made up of 16 amino acids. The CDR3 spells CASSLGGPENYSPLHF. The CDR3 DNA is TGCGCCAGCAGCCTAGGGGGACCCGAAAACTATTCACCCCTCCACTTT.

This chain links TRBV6-5 with TRBJ2-4; weak D call: TRBD2 (5 bases). The germline V gene encodes CDR1 MNHEY and CDR2 SVGAGI. CDR3 size: 14 residues. V gave up 3 bases and J gave up 4 bases, with 10 bases separating them. The CDR3 sequence: CASSYDYDKNIQYF. CDR3 sequence (DNA): TGTGCCAGCAGTTATGACTACGATAAAAACATTCAGTACTTC.

The rearrangement uses TRBV19 and TRBJ2-5; 15 positions match TRBD2. The length of the CDR3 is 17 residues. Germline lookup yields CDR1 LNHDA and CDR2 SQIVND (reference sequence). V gave up 1 base and J gave up 5 bases; unmatched junction bases: 5. CDR3 nucleotides: TGTGCCAGTAGTATAGGGACTAGCGGGGGGGCCGGGGAGACCCAGTACTTC. Its translation is CASSIGTSGGAGETQYF.

This sequence joins TRBV10-1 and TRBJ1-1; D gene ambiguous. The CDR3 runs 12 residues. Germline V gene lookup returns CDR1 WNHNN and CDR2 SYGVQD (reference sequence). The V gene lost 5 bases and the J gene lost 11 bases, with 15 bases spanning the gap. The CDR3 protein is CASSPERVGAFF. CDR3 in DNA: TGCGCCAGCAGTCCCGAGCGGGTTGGGGCTTTCTTT.

The V and J genes are TRBV19 and TRBJ2-5; D is uncertain. There are 15 residues in the CDR3. V lost 3 bases and J lost 1, with 12 bases in between. CDR1 is LNHDA, CDR2 SQIVND, per germline (reference sequence). CDR3 coding DNA: TGTGCCAGTAGTATCGCCTCGGAATCCCAAGAGACCCAGTACTTC. This encodes CASSIASESQETQYF. Supplemented by reference TRBV19 and TRBJ2-5, the full variable domain reads DGGITQSPKYLFRKEGQNVTLSCEQNLNHDAMYWYRQDPGQGLRLIYYSQIVNDFQKGDIAEGYSVSREKKESFPLTVTSAQKNPTAFYLCASSIASESQETQYFGPGTRLLVL.

The rearrangement joins TRBV4-3 to TRBJ2-2; 8 bases are shared with TRBD1. The CDR3 sequence is 18 residues long. After removal of 0 bases from V and 7 bases from J, the junction contained 13 bases not matched to a gene. Germline V CDR1 and CDR2: LGHNA, YSLEER. This CDR3 reads CASSQEQFRDRRYGELFF. CDR3 nucleotide sequence: TGCGCCAGCAGCCAAGAGCAGTTTAGGGACAGGAGGTACGGGGAGCTGTTTTTT.

The V call is TRBV10-2, the J call TRBJ2-1; 9 nucleotides line up with TRBD1. Germline trimming cut 6 bases from V and 8 bases from J; bases unmatched to any gene: 5. Germline values: CDR1 WSHSY, CDR2 SAAADI. CDR3 length: 13 residues. The CDR3 spells CASRGQGFYEQFF. CDR3 DNA: TGCGCCAGCAGGGGACAGGGTTTTTATGAGCAGTTCTTC.